The present TCR beta chain was sequenced within a study of T-cell reconstitution after alpha-beta-depleted transplantation in children. General study findings and limits: It was newly produced T cells that mostly accounted for T-cell counts and diversity one year after transplant.

Preparation of the TCRbeta library involved a method that used unique molecular identifiers. TCRdb re-analysed the PCR reads in MiXCR, keeping a single row per CDR3 protein. This table has about 460,000 distinct CDR3 sequences, roughly 11% appearing once. In its sample, this clonotype was seen many times. The antigen remains unidentified. Germline CDR1 is SGHTA and CDR2 is FQGNSA. The CDR3 covers 15 residues. V trimming: 5 bases; J trimming: 3 bases; junction bases outside the gene matches: 9. The receptor's source is a female patient aged 2-9 years who had a stem cell transplant for aplastic anemia, so the T cells may come from the graft donor. This sequence joins TRBV7-2 and TRBJ2-7, with 8 positions matching TRBD2. The sequenced sample was PBMCs, mostly from graft donor cells, obtained 180 days after TCRalphabeta/CD19-depleted stem cell transplant. The chain's CDR3 is CASSPQSGSIYEQYF. DNA of the CDR3: TGTGCCAGCAGCCCCCAAAGCGGGAGTATCTACGAGCAGTACTTC.